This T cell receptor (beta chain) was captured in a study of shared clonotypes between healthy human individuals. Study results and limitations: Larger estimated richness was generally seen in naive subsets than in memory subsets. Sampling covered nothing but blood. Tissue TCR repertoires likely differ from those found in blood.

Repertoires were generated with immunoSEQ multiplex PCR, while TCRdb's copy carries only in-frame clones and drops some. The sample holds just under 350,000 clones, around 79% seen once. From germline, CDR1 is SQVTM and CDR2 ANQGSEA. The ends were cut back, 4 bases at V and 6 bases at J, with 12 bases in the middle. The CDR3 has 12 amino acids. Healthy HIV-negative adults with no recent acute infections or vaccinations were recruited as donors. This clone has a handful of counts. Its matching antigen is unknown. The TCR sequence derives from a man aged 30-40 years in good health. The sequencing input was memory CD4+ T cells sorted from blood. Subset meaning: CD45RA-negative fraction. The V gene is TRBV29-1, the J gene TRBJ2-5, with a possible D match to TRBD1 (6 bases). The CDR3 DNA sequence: TGCAGCGTTGTGCCAGGGGAGAAGACCCAGTACTTC. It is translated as CSVVPGEKTQYF.